This entry is about one TCR beta chain. Repertoires were generated with immunoSEQ multiplex PCR, while TCRdb's copy carries only in-frame clones and drops some. The sample yields 200,000 or so clones, 80% to 90% seen once. The data are from a study of blood T cell repertoires in COVID-19. Study background: Acute and convalescent COVID-19 specimens originated in the United States, Italy and Spain. Sources were T cells, B-cell-depleted T cells, or PBMCs; the material itself was cDNA or gDNA.

Germline CDR1 is MNHEY and CDR2 is SMNVEV (reference sequence). This CDR3 contains 14 residues. The V and J ends lost 3 bases and 2 bases respectively, with 11 bases between them. Sequences were obtained from peripheral blood. The sequence was collected from an older woman with acute or convalescent COVID-19. The chain uses TRBV27 and TRBJ2-7, with D tentatively TRBD2 (6 bases). CDR3 region: CASSFVTGAYEQYF. The DNA of the CDR3 is TGTGCCAGCAGTTTCGTAACGGGAGCCTACGAGCAGTACTTC.